These 13 T cell receptor beta chains share one sample of origin, sequenced in a study of preoperative IRX-2 immunotherapy in early breast cancer (dated by TCRdb to between 2019 and 2020). The treatment or condition label of this sample denotes: preoperative locoregional IRX-2 cytokine immunotherapy. The library was prepared using the immunoSEQ multiplex PCR assay. TCRdb mirrors the immuneACCESS table, restricted to in-frame sequences. Some clones are absent from its copies; in checked studies, under half trace to an unresolved V gene, and the reason for the others is unknown. This sample gives some 59,000 clones in total; approximately 93% of them show up just once. The ten largest clones capture roughly 1.5% of the sample. This material was collected from a patient treated with IRX-2 immunotherapy. The receptors were gathered from a human donor with breast cancer.

The chain couples TRBV28 to TRBJ2-1; 7 bases are a match to TRBD1. CDR1 is MDHEN and CDR2 is SYDVKM in the germline V gene. Trimming removed 6 bases from V and 8 bases from J; junction bases left unmatched: 13. The CDR3 is 15 amino acids. The CDR3 reads CASSRGTVQIHEQFF. In DNA form, the CDR3 reads TGTGCCAGCAGCCGTGGGACAGTGCAAATCCATGAGCAGTTCTTC.

The V gene is TRBV7-2, the J gene TRBJ2-5; D is unclear. Germline values: CDR1 SGHTA, CDR2 FQGNSA. This CDR3 spans 15 amino acids. V was pared by 4 bases and J by 5 bases, with 17 bases between. This chain's CDR3 is CASSYPYSSSETQYF. Written as DNA, the CDR3 is TGTGCCAGCAGCTACCCGTACAGCTCGAGCGAGACCCAGTACTTC.

CDR3: CAWRNPRGSSANEKLFF. In nucleotides, the CDR3 is TGTGCCTGGAGAAATCCCAGGGGCTCTTCGGCTAATGAAAAACTGTTTTTT. The chain combines TRBV30 with TRBJ1-4; the D gene is possibly TRBD1 (6 bases). There are 17 residues in the CDR3. Germline values: CDR1 GTSNPN, CDR2 SVGIG (reference sequence). V lost 3 bases and J 3 bases, leaving 20 bases between the germline ends.

The count of this clone is one. This chain uses TRBV4-2 with TRBJ2-5, with a tentative D call TRBD2 (6 bases). V gave up 4 bases and J gave up 2 bases, with 14 bases separating them. The germline V gene has CDR1 LGHNA and CDR2 YNFKEQ. This CDR3 is built from 15 residues. The CDR3 spells CASSPAPGLQETQYF. CDR3 DNA sequence: TGTGCCAGCAGCCCCGCACCGGGACTTCAAGAGACCCAGTACTTC.

This clone appeared a single time. The V call is TRBV15, the J call TRBJ2-1; D is undetermined. The CDR3 runs 14 residues. Germline-derived CDR1 and CDR2 are LNHNV and YYDKDF (reference sequence). V lost 1 base and J lost 5, with 9 bases in between. The CDR3 nucleotides are TGTGCCACCAGCAGAGCGGCCCTCGACAATGAGCAGTTCTTC. Translated, it gives CATSRAALDNEQFF. Full variable domain (missing parts from reference TRBV15 and TRBJ2-1): DAMVIQNPRYQVTQFGKPVTLSCSQTLNHNVMYWYQQKSSQAPKLLFHYYDKDFNNEADTPDNFQSRRPNTSFCFLDIRSPGLGDTAMYLCATSRAALDNEQFFGPGTRLTVL.

V is TRBV5-6 and J is TRBJ1-2; 8 bases align to TRBD1. CDR3 length: 17 residues. Trimming at V came to 1 base and at J to 1 base, leaving 9 bases not matched to a gene. Germline assignment: CDR1 SGHDT and CDR2 YYEEEE. CDR3 sequence: CASSLYRRQGLNYGYTF. DNA of the CDR3: TGTGCCAGCAGCTTGTACCGTAGACAGGGGCTTAACTATGGCTACACCTTC.

The chain has TRBV6-6 and TRBJ1-5; D remains ambiguous. The CDR3 covers 15 residues. V lost 0 bases to trimming and J lost 5 bases, with 11 bases between them. Germline loops: CDR1 MNHNY, CDR2 SVGAGI (reference sequence). CDR3 sequence: CASSYSVGVHQPQHF. Here the CDR3 DNA reads TGTGCCAGCAGTTACTCGGTCGGGGTACATCAGCCCCAGCATTTT.

The chain employs TRBV4-1 and TRBJ1-2, with D unresolved. Germline assignment: CDR1 MGHRA and CDR2 YSYEKL. This CDR3 has 15 residues. With 0 bases removed from V and 0 bases from J, the gap between germline ends came to 8 bases. The CDR3 loop is CASSQEPRPNYGYTF. The CDR3 DNA sequence: TGCGCCAGCAGCCAAGAGCCGCGCCCTAACTATGGCTACACCTTC.

The J gene is TRBJ2-7, the V gene TRBV15; weak D call: TRBD1 (6 bases). Germline CDR1 reads LNHNV; CDR2 reads YYDKDF (reference sequence). The length of the CDR3 is 16 residues. Trimming stripped 0 bases from V and 2 bases from J, with 14 bases between. In DNA form, the CDR3 reads TGTGCCACCAGCAGAGATGTCCTGGACAGCACCTACGAGCAGTACTTC. This gives the protein CATSRDVLDSTYEQYF. The full variable domain, in which reference TRBV15 and TRBJ2-7 provide the parts outside the CDR3, is DAMVIQNPRYQVTQFGKPVTLSCSQTLNHNVMYWYQQKSSQAPKLLFHYYDKDFNNEADTPDNFQSRRPNTSFCFLDIRSPGLGDTAMYLCATSRDVLDSTYEQYFGPGTRLTVT.

The CDR3 spells CASSARDGAGYEQYF. The DNA for the CDR3 is TGTGCCAGCAGCGCGAGAGACGGGGCGGGTTACGAGCAGTACTTC. The chain links TRBV7-9 to TRBJ2-7; either TRBD1 or TRBD2 may fit D (5 bases each). The CDR3 is 15 amino acids. V shed 5 bases and J shed 4 bases, with 18 bases lying between them. The germline V gene has CDR1 SEHNR and CDR2 FQNEAQ (reference sequence).

The V gene is TRBV9, the J gene TRBJ2-1; D is unresolved. This CDR3 has 17 residues. Trimming removed 0 bases at V and 0 bases at J, with 13 bases between. Germline assignment: CDR1 SGDLS and CDR2 YYNGEE. The CDR3 bases are TGTGCCAGCAGCGTAGATCCCACAACCAGCTCCTACAATGAGCAGTTCTTC. It yields the protein CASSVDPTTSSYNEQFF.

This chain links TRBV4-3 with TRBJ2-3; 13 bases agree with TRBD2. Per germline, CDR1 LGHNA and CDR2 YSLEER. V shed 1 base and J 2 bases; nucleotides not matched to a gene: 6. This CDR3 spans 18 amino acids. CDR3 DNA sequence: TGCGCCAGCAGCCAAGTAAGAGGACTAGCGGGAGACACAGATACGCAGTATTTT. Its protein is CASSQVRGLAGDTDTQYF.

The chain is built from TRBV11-1 and TRBJ1-1; 7 bases map to TRBD1. The V and J ends lost 2 bases and 1 base, in that order; junction bases with no gene match: 4. Germline V gene sequence: CDR1 SGHAT, CDR2 FQDESV (reference sequence). This CDR3 is 15 amino acids long. CDR3 nucleotide sequence: TGTGCCAGCAGCTTAATCGACAGGGAGAACACTGAAGCTTTCTTT. Its protein is CASSLIDRENTEAFF.